These T cell receptor beta chains were read from a single sample in a study of blood T cell repertoires in COVID-19. Some clones are missing from TCRdb's copy, which holds only in-frame ones; the method was immunoSEQ multiplex PCR. In the table there are about 190,000 clones, about 88% of which are singletons. Sequenced: peripheral blood. The receptors originated from a man aged 25-45 years with acute or convalescent COVID-19. CDR3s include the opening cysteine and the closing phenylalanine or tryptophan.

V: TRBV28
length: 14
J: TRBJ1-3
CDR3: CASSLGVSGNTIYF

V: TRBV6-5
length: 12
J: TRBJ2-7
CDR3: CASSNTGYEQYF

V: TRBV5-4
length: 12
J: TRBJ2-7
CDR3: CASSLITDEQYF

V: TRBV19
length: 15
J: TRBJ1-6
CDR3: CASSLKGVDNSPLHF

V: TRBV18
length: 13
J: TRBJ1-1
CDR3: CASSPRVDTEAFF

V: TRBV10-3
length: 12
J: TRBJ1-2
CDR3: CAISSDRYGYTF

V: TRBV28
length: 15
J: TRBJ1-1
CDR3: CASRFTGTLLDGAFF

V: TRBV5-1
length: 16
J: TRBJ2-1
CDR3: CASSLVGQTVYNEQFF

V: TRBV10-3
length: 15
J: TRBJ1-5
CDR3: CAISEQGQGGSVQHF

V: TRBV19
length: 14
J: TRBJ1-5
CDR3: CASKRGRGDQPQHF

V: TRBV5-1
length: 15
J: TRBJ2-5
CDR3: CASSLVGQGRGTQYF

V: TRBV18
length: 20
J: TRBJ2-1
CDR3: CASSPVPGLAGGFSYNEQFF

V: TRBV4-2
length: 15
J: TRBJ2-1
CDR3: CASSQGGGSKNEQFF

V: TRBV20-1
length: 15
J: TRBJ2-7
CDR3: CSASLVQGAGYEQYF

V: TRBV27
length: 15
J: TRBJ2-7
CDR3: CASSFKGGGAGEQYF

V: TRBV28
length: 12
J: TRBJ1-4
CDR3: CASSLVREKLFF

V: TRBV19
length: 12
J: TRBJ1-1
CDR3: CASTLPDREAFF

V: TRBV28
length: 14
J: TRBJ1-5
CDR3: CASSPTGPNQPQHF

V: TRBV6-1
length: 14
J: TRBJ1-2
CDR3: CASSEGQPPGRYTF

V: TRBV5-4
length: 16
J: TRBJ2-3
CDR3: CASSLGAGVGTDTQYF

V: TRBV19
length: 14
J: TRBJ2-1
CDR3: CASSTGQGSNEQFF

V: TRBV5-1
length: 15
J: TRBJ2-1
CDR3: CASSQTGISHNEQFF